Sequencing of this TCR beta chain was carried out in a study of PD-1 blockade in classical Hodgkin lymphoma. General study findings and limits: TCR diversity rose significantly by C4D1 in CD4+ but not CD8+ cells.

On this clone: No antigen is known for it.

The CDR3 runs to 17 residues. Germline V gene lookup returns CDR1 SGHAT and CDR2 FQNNGV. With 6 bases clipped from V and 4 bases from J, the junction kept 13 bases outside the gene matches. With no exception, relapse followed autologous stem cell transplantation in all patients, and brentuximab vedotin exposure varied. Method: immunoSEQ multiplex PCR; TCRdb's copy keeps in-frame clones and lacks some. In the table there are 100,000 or so clones, about 89% of which are singletons. The TCR sequence derives from a human donor with classical Hodgkin lymphoma. Here the sequenced sample was peripheral blood mononuclear cells (PBMCs), taken before the second cycle of nivolumab. The V call is TRBV11-2, the J call TRBJ2-2; 8 bases map to TRBD1. This CDR3 is CASRPIMTGAGTGELFF. The CDR3 bases are TGTGCCAGCAGACCTATAATGACAGGGGCGGGCACCGGGGAGCTGTTTTTT. The entire variable domain, with the rest obtained from reference TRBV11-2 and TRBJ2-2, is as follows: EAGVAQSPRYKIIEKRQSVAFWCNPISGHATLYWYQQILGQGPKLLIQFQNNGVVDDSQLPKDRFSAERLKGVDSTLKIQPAKLEDSAVYLCASRPIMTGAGTGELFFGEGSRLTVL.